This T cell receptor beta chain came from a study of T cells in Graves' hyperthyroidism and ophthalmopathy. Study conclusions and caveats: In the blood, most expanded thyroid clonotypes above 0.001 appeared as well. It was a median 6.5 months before onset that the model predicted ophthalmopathy.

As for this clonotype: Antigen: not known.

RNA transcripts were the template for amplifying TCR beta CDR3 regions. TCR CDR3 underwent first-round RT-PCR with the HTBI primer set. TCRdb re-derived calls from the multiplex PCR reads in MiXCR, one entry per CDR3 protein. The data contain some 300,000 distinct CDR3 sequences, around a fifth of them singletons. V lost 5 bases to trimming and J lost 8 bases; unmatched junction nucleotides: 8. This CDR3 has 14 amino acids. The germline V gene encodes CDR1 ENHRY and CDR2 SYGVKD. Each diagnosis was grounded in clinical symptoms, serum thyroxine and TRAb, thyroid ultrasound, and orbital computed tomography. An approximately 9.4 ml volume of fresh peripheral blood provided the PBMCs.

This receptor was identified in a man in his fifties with Graves' ophthalmopathy. Sequenced input: blood. The chain carries TRBV10-3 and TRBJ2-1, with 8 positions matching TRBD1. This CDR3 reads CAISSRSTGDEQFF. In DNA, the CDR3 is TGTGCCATCAGTTCTCGATCGACAGGGGATGAGCAGTTCTTC.